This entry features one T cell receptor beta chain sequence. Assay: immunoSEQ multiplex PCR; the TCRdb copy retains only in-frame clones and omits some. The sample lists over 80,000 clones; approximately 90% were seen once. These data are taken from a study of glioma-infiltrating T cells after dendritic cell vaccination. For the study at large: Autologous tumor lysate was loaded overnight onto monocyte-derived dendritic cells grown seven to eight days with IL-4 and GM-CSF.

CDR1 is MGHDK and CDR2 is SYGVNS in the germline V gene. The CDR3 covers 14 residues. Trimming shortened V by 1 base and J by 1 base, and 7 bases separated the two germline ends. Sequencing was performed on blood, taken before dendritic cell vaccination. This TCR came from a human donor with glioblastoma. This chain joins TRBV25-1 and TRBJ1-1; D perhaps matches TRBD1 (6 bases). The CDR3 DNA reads TGTGCCAGCAGTGAATGGGGACAGAACACTGAAGCTTTCTTT. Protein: CASSEWGQNTEAFF.